The sequence of this T cell receptor (beta chain) was determined in a study of CD8 T cells in ankylosing spondylitis. Regarding the study as a whole: Characteristic, it appeared, of ankylosing spondylitis blood was a TCR beta motif of several highly homologous variants.

The CDR3 is 13 amino acids. V was cut by 3 bases and J by 8 bases, with 14 bases left in between. Germline values: CDR1 DFQATT, CDR2 SNEGSKA (reference sequence). TCRdb reprocessed the 5' RACE reads via MiXCR and lists one record per CDR3 protein. The sample holds hundreds of thousands of distinct CDR3 sequences; 12% are singletons and the top ten take more than 0.5%. With regard to this clonotype: What it binds is not known.

V gene TRBV20-1 combines with J gene TRBJ2-1; no clear D gene. Sequences were obtained from blood, either unsorted or a sorted T cell fraction (not recorded which). This sequence originates from a male donor with ankylosing spondylitis. CDR3: CSASRLLSDEQFF. The CDR3 DNA is TGCAGTGCTAGCCGCCTCCTGAGCGATGAGCAGTTCTTC.